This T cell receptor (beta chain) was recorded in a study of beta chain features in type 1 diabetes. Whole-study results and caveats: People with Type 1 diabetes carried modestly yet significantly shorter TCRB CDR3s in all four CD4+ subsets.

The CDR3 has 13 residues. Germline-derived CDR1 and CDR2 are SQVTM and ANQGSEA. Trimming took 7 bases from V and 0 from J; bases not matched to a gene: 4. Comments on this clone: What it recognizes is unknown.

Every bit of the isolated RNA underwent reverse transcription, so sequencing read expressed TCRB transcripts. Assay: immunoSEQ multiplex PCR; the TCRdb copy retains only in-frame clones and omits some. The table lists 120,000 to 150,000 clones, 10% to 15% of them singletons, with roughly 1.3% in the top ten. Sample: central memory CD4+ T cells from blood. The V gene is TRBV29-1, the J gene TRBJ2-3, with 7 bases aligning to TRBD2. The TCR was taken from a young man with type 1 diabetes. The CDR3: CSARGGSTDTQYF. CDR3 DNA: TGCAGCGCCCGCGGGGGAAGCACAGATACGCAGTATTTT.